The clone carrying this T cell receptor beta chain was seen repeatedly, ten times or more. Its antigen remains unknown. This sample is drawn from a study of molecular identifiers for immune sequencing clone quantification. This CDR3 region has 15 residues. Germline lookup yields CDR1 LNHDA and CDR2 SQIVND (reference sequence). Trimming shortened V by 1 base and J by 1 base, and 9 bases separated the two germline ends. Library preparation followed earlier protocols using designated TCR primers. TCRdb itself ran the PCR reads through MiXCR, one entry per CDR3 protein. Of 300,000 to 350,000 distinct CDR3 sequences in the sample, about 22% are singletons; the top ten hold about 0.79%. Study observations and caveats: One cell's worth of spiked Jurkat TCR RNA was reportedly detectable among roughly 1 million naive cells. In cases of identical TCR molecules sharing a barcode, highly expanded clone sizes could be underestimated. Clones that had above 20 RNA copies took up over 97% of effector molecules but under 1% in naive cells.

The chain has TRBV19 and TRBJ2-3; D is possibly TRBD2 (6 bases). Sequencing was carried out using naive CD8+ T cells from blood, with Jurkat cell RNA spiked in. Indicated subset: FACS-sorted CD8+CD4-CCR7+CD45RA+ naive T cells. The clonotype was recovered from a human donor in good health. Some libraries in this study had Jurkat cell RNA spiked in. CDR3 sequence (DNA): TGTGCCAGTAGTATAGTCCCGGGAGGCACAGATACGCAGTATTTT. Residues: CASSIVPGGTDTQYF.